The 28 T cell receptor beta chains below were found in one sample sequenced in a study of CD8+ T cells in alopecia areata. Extracted from the samples, RNA was reverse transcribed into cDNA to serve as the sequencing template. Profiled with immunoSEQ multiplex PCR; TCRdb holds only in-frame clones, not every one. Of over 95,000 clones listed, 60% to 75% were seen once; the top ten hold 15% to 18%. The treatment: oral pan-JAK inhibitor, 5-10 mg twice daily. The material sequenced was CD8+ T cells sorted from blood, taken at week 4, from a patient treated with tofacitinib. The receptors shown here come from a human donor with alopecia areata.

This clone was picked up one time. The gene calls are TRBV14 and TRBJ2-2, with a tentative D call TRBD1 (5 bases). Trimming pared 0 bases from V and 7 bases from J, leaving 18 bases between. The CDR3 length is 17 residues. The germline gives CDR1 SGHDN, CDR2 FVKESK. CDR3 in amino acids: CASSQDVQGLIVGELFF. The CDR3 nucleotides read TGTGCCAGCAGCCAAGACGTCCAGGGTCTTATTGTCGGGGAGCTGTTTTTT.

V usage is TRBV7-2 and J usage is TRBJ1-2, with a weak D call TRBD1 (5 bases). With 6 bases removed from V and 4 bases from J, the gap between germline ends came to 21 bases. CDR3 length equals 16 residues. Germline V gives CDR1 SGHTA, CDR2 FQGNSA. CDR3 amino acids: CASSSFEPEGTYGYTF. The CDR3 DNA reads as TGTGCCAGCAGTTCATTCGAACCAGAGGGGACCTATGGCTACACCTTC.

The J gene is TRBJ2-1, the V gene TRBV11-3; 10 nucleotides agree with TRBD2. Germline lookup yields CDR1 SGHNT and CDR2 YENEEA. V lost 0 bases to trimming and J lost 7 bases; unmatched junction nucleotides: 6. The CDR3 runs 16 residues. The CDR3 bases are TGTGCCAGCAGCTTAGATCCCAGCGGGAGGGGGAATGAGCAGTTCTTC. Translated, it gives CASSLDPSGRGNEQFF.

The V and J genes are TRBV4-3 and TRBJ2-3, with D perhaps matching TRBD2 (5 bases). The CDR3 totals 16 residues. V was trimmed by 0 bases and J by 2 bases, leaving 12 bases between them. Germline CDR1 and CDR2: LGHNA and YSLEER. In DNA form, the CDR3 reads TGCGCCAGCAGCCAAGAGCTAGCTCCTCTCACAGATACGCAGTATTTT. Protein sequence: CASSQELAPLTDTQYF.

V is TRBV27 and J is TRBJ1-1; no reliable D call. This CDR3 spans 12 amino acids. V gave up 6 bases and J gave up 6 bases, with 11 bases separating them. Germline lookup yields CDR1 MNHEY and CDR2 SMNVEV (reference sequence). Here the CDR3 DNA reads TGTGCCAGCAGCGTCAACGGCGCTGAAGCTTTCTTT. Amino acids: CASSVNGAEAFF.

On this clone: A read error may produce the germline difference seen at one junction end. The chain uses TRBV29-1 and TRBJ2-3; unclear D gene. Germline V gives CDR1 SQVTM, CDR2 ANQGSEA. The length of the CDR3 is 14 residues. This CDR3 is CSVEETAPVYTQYF. The CDR3 DNA follows: TGCAGCGTGGAAGAGACGGCCCCGGTGTATACGCAGTATTTT.

The chain links TRBV5-8 to TRBJ2-3, with 9 bases aligning to TRBD1. Germline V gene lookup returns CDR1 SGHTS and CDR2 YDEGEE. The CDR3 covers 16 residues. V lost 4 bases and J lost 1; bases outside the gene matches: 7. The CDR3 coding sequence is TGTGCCAGCAGCGCAAGGACAGGGGAGGGCACAGATACGCAGTATTTT. Translated, it gives CASSARTGEGTDTQYF.

The genes are TRBV4-3 and TRBJ1-2; a possible D gene is TRBD1 (6 bases). This CDR3 has 13 amino acids. Looked up from germline, CDR1 is LGHNA and CDR2 is YSLEER. Between the trimmed V and J ends, which lost 3 bases and 4 bases, there was a span of 9 bases. CDR3 in amino acids: CASSHGQSYGYTF. The CDR3 DNA follows: TGCGCCAGCAGCCATGGACAGAGCTATGGCTACACCTTC.

This clone was observed a handful of times. CDR3 nucleotides: TGTGCCAGCAGCTTCAAGTGGAATGAGCAGTTCTTC. The encoded protein is CASSFKWNEQFF. V is TRBV7-2 and J is TRBJ2-1; no firm D call. The CDR3 extends over 12 amino acids. Germline assignment: CDR1 SGHTA and CDR2 FQGNSA. V lost 3 bases to trimming and J lost 7 bases, with 7 bases between them. The entire variable domain, with the rest obtained from reference TRBV7-2 and TRBJ2-1, is as follows: GAGVSQSPSNKVTEKGKDVELRCDPISGHTALYWYRQSLGQGLEFLIYFQGNSAPDKSGLPSDRFSAERTGGSVSTLTIQRTQQEDSAVYLCASSFKWNEQFFGPGTRLTVL.

This clone has more than one count but fewer than ten. The chain couples TRBV5-6 to TRBJ2-1; D gene uncertain. Germline V gene lookup returns CDR1 SGHDT and CDR2 YYEEEE. Trimming took off 2 bases at V and 5 bases at J, with 14 bases between the two ends. The CDR3 is 15 amino acids. This CDR3 reads CASSLPGSKDNEQFF. The CDR3 DNA reads as TGTGCCAGCAGCTTACCGGGTAGTAAAGACAATGAGCAGTTCTTC. Full variable domain (remainder filled in from reference TRBV5-6 and TRBJ2-1): DAGVTQSPTHLIKTRGQQVTLRCSPKSGHDTVSWYQQALGQGPQFIFQYYEEEERQRGNFPDRFSGHQFPNYSSELNVNALLLGDSALYLCASSLPGSKDNEQFFGPGTRLTVL.

The chain recombines TRBV5-6 with TRBJ2-7, with 8 bases fitting TRBD1. The CDR3 is 16 amino acids. The germline V gene encodes CDR1 SGHDT and CDR2 YYEEEE. V dropped 3 bases and J dropped 0; count of bases not matched to a gene: 8. The CDR3 DNA reads TGTGCCAGCAGCTCGGGGGACAGGTATCCCTCCTACGAGCAGTACTTC. This codes for CASSSGDRYPSYEQYF.

The chain links TRBV9 to TRBJ2-1, with a possible D match to TRBD2 (7 bases). V lost 4 bases and J 1 base, leaving 24 bases between the germline ends. The V gene's germline CDR1 is SGDLS and CDR2 YYNGEE. The CDR3 covers 19 residues. The CDR3 DNA reads TGTGCCAGCAGCTTCGGGGCGGGGGCTAGCGCTCAATCCTACAATGAGCAGTTCTTC. Protein product: CASSFGAGASAQSYNEQFF.

The gene calls are TRBV6-4 and TRBJ2-3, with TRBD2 identical over 9 bases. V lost 4 bases to trimming and J lost 0 bases; unmatched junction nucleotides: 2. This CDR3 comprises 15 residues. The germline CDR1 and CDR2 sequences are MRHNA and SNTAGT. The CDR3 nucleotides read TGTGCCAGCAGTGCAACTAGCGGGAGCACAGATACGCAGTATTTT. Its translation: CASSATSGSTDTQYF.

The gene calls are TRBV2 and TRBJ2-4; D is undetermined. The CDR3 loop spans 16 amino acids. The V end was cut by 6 bases, the J end by 1 base, with 16 bases between. Germline V gene data show CDR1 as SNHLY and CDR2 as FYNNEI. Written as DNA, the CDR3 is TGTGCCAGCAGGGAATCCCCCTGGCAGGCCAAAAACATTCAGTACTTC. The encoded protein is CASRESPWQAKNIQYF. The full variable domain, with the rest looked up from reference TRBV2 and TRBJ2-4, is EPEVTQTPSHQVTQMGQEVILRCVPISNHLYFYWYRQILGQKVEFLVSFYNNEISEKSEIFDDQFSVERPDGSNFTLKIRSTKLEDSAMYFCASRESPWQAKNIQYFGAGTRLSVL.

The chain uses TRBV12-5 and TRBJ1-1; D remains ambiguous. The length of the CDR3 is 13 residues. The ends were cut back, 1 base at V and 7 bases at J, with 10 bases in the middle. CDR1 is LGHNT and CDR2 is FRNRAP in the germline V gene. DNA for the CDR3: TGTGCTAGTGGTTTGGCGGGGAATTGTGAAGCTTTCTTT. It is translated as CASGLAGNCEAFF.

This clone came up a few times. The CDR3 protein is CASSAGDPAGYTF. The CDR3 DNA reads TGTGCCAGCAGTGCAGGGGATCCGGCGGGCTACACCTTC. This rearrangement joins TRBV2 to TRBJ1-2, with a tentative D call TRBD1 (6 bases). V was trimmed by 4 bases and J by 8 bases, leaving 14 bases between them. There are 13 residues in the CDR3. Germline V gene data show CDR1 as SNHLY and CDR2 as FYNNEI.

The chain employs TRBV4-1 and TRBJ1-2; possibly TRBD1 for D (5 bases). This CDR3 contains 14 residues. Trimming stripped 2 bases from V and 4 bases from J, with 11 bases between. Per the germline V gene, CDR1 is MGHRA and CDR2 is YSYEKL. The CDR3 is CASSQPWDGYGYTF. As DNA, the CDR3 is TGCGCCAGCAGCCAACCTTGGGACGGCTATGGCTACACCTTC.

The chain uses TRBV25-1 and TRBJ2-7; 8 nucleotides line up with TRBD2. V shed 3 bases and J 5 bases; nucleotides not matched to a gene: 9. CDR1 and CDR2 (germline): MGHDK, SYGVNS. There are 15 residues in the CDR3. The CDR3 loop reads CASSEAPGLGDEQYF. The CDR3 region has the DNA TGTGCCAGCAGTGAGGCACCGGGACTAGGGGACGAGCAGTACTTC.

The chain couples TRBV28 to TRBJ2-5, with a possible D match to TRBD2 (7 bases). This CDR3 contains 16 residues. The V and J ends lost 3 bases and 4 bases respectively, with 18 bases between them. CDR1 and CDR2 (germline): MDHEN, SYDVKM. The CDR3 is CASSFRGGAWRETQYF. In DNA form, the CDR3 reads TGTGCCAGCAGTTTTAGGGGGGGCGCCTGGAGAGAGACCCAGTACTTC.

This clone has a handful of counts. The V gene is TRBV27, the J gene TRBJ2-5; maybe TRBD2 (7 bases). The CDR3 extends over 19 amino acids. Looked up from germline, CDR1 is MNHEY and CDR2 is SMNVEV (reference sequence). V lost 6 bases and J 4 bases, leaving 30 bases between the germline ends. The CDR3 is CASSRAPWGASREGETQYF. CDR3 coding DNA: TGTGCCAGCAGCCGAGCCCCGTGGGGGGCCTCGAGGGAGGGAGAGACCCAGTACTTC.

V usage is TRBV7-9 and J usage is TRBJ2-3; either TRBD1 or TRBD2 may fit D (5 bases each). V lost 6 bases and J 0 bases, leaving 13 bases between the germline ends. The CDR3 length is 15 residues. Looked up from germline, CDR1 is SEHNR and CDR2 is FQNEAQ (reference sequence). As DNA, the CDR3 is TGTGCCAGCAGTTCAGGGTGGAGGAGCACAGATACGCAGTATTTT. It codes for CASSSGWRSTDTQYF.

This clone was counted many times. The chain links TRBV7-2 to TRBJ2-7, with 11 bases that match TRBD2. Looked up from germline, CDR1 is SGHTA and CDR2 is FQGNSA. This CDR3 is built from 18 residues. V shed 3 bases, J shed 6 bases, and the junction held 16 bases outside the gene matches. CDR3 region: CASSFSLRIAGGQFEQYF. The CDR3 nucleotides are TGTGCCAGCAGCTTTAGCCTCCGAATAGCGGGGGGGCAATTCGAGCAGTACTTC.

This clone was seen only a few times. The chain recombines TRBV7-3 with TRBJ1-2; possibly TRBD1 for D (6 bases). Germline values: CDR1 SGHTA, CDR2 FQGTGA. Between the trimmed V and J ends, which lost 10 bases and 8 bases, there was a span of 14 bases. This CDR3 contains 11 residues. The CDR3 region has the DNA TGTGCCAAGAACAGGGCGGACGGCTACACCTTC. This codes for CAKNRADGYTF.

The chain is built from TRBV6-5 and TRBJ2-7, with TRBD2 matching over 8 bases. The CDR3 extends over 12 amino acids. The germline gives CDR1 MNHEY, CDR2 SVGAGI. V lost 4 bases, J lost 5 bases, and 1 base stayed unmatched. The CDR3 sequence: CASSSGGDEQYF. The CDR3, as DNA: TGTGCCAGCAGTTCCGGGGGGGACGAGCAGTACTTC.

The chain employs TRBV9 and TRBJ2-1; D perhaps matches TRBD2 (5 bases). Germline CDR1 and CDR2: SGDLS and YYNGEE. With 4 bases removed from V and 4 bases from J, the gap between germline ends came to 21 bases. The CDR3 runs to 17 residues. In DNA form, the CDR3 reads TGTGCCAGCAGCTTGGCCAGATCGCGGGTTAAATACAATGAGCAGTTCTTC. It translates to CASSLARSRVKYNEQFF.

The CDR3 bases are TGCAGCGTTGGCTACAATGAGCAGTTCTTC. Translating it yields CSVGYNEQFF. The rearrangement joins TRBV29-1 to TRBJ2-1; no clear D. Trimming removed 4 bases at V and 3 bases at J, with 1 base between. Germline V gene sequence: CDR1 SQVTM, CDR2 ANQGSEA. This CDR3 is built from 10 residues.

The rearrangement joins TRBV7-6 to TRBJ2-7, with 11 bases identical to TRBD1. The CDR3 spans 15 residues. J gave up 3 bases and V 3 bases, and 4 bases lay outside the gene matches. The germline CDR1 and CDR2 sequences are SGHVS and FNYEAQ. CDR3 sequence: CASSFRDRGDYEQYF. The CDR3 DNA reads as TGTGCCAGCAGCTTTCGGGACAGGGGGGACTACGAGCAGTACTTC.

The V gene is TRBV7-9, the J gene TRBJ2-3, with 10 nucleotides matching TRBD2. Trimming at V came to 0 bases and at J to 13 bases, leaving 4 bases not matched to a gene. CDR1 SEHNR and CDR2 FQNEAQ come from the germline V gene (reference sequence). This CDR3 is 13 amino acids long. CDR3 in DNA: TGTGCCAGCAGCTTAGCTCCTAGCGGGAGAAAGTATTTT. Translating gives CASSLAPSGRKYF. Full variable domain (rest looked up from reference TRBV7-9 and TRBJ2-3): DTGVSQNPRHKITKRGQNVTFRCDPISEHNRLYWYRQTLGQGPEFLTYFQNEAQLEKSRLLSDRFSAERPKGSFSTLEIQRTEQGDSAMYLCASSLAPSGRKYFGPGTRLTVL.